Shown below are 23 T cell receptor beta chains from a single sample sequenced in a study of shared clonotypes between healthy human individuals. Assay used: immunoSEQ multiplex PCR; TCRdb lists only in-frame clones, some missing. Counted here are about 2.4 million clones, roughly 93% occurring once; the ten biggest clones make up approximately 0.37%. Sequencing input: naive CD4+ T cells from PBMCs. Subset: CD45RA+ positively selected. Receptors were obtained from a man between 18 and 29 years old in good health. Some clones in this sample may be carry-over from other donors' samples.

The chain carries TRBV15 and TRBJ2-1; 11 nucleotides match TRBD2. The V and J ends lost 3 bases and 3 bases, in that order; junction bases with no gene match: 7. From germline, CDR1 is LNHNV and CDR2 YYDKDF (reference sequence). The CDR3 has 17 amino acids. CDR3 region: CATSSLFSGRVYNEQFF. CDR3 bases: TGTGCCACCAGCAGCCTTTTTAGCGGGAGGGTCTACAATGAGCAGTTCTTC. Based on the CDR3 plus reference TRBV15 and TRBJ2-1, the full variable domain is DAMVIQNPRYQVTQFGKPVTLSCSQTLNHNVMYWYQQKSSQAPKLLFHYYDKDFNNEADTPDNFQSRRPNTSFCFLDIRSPGLGDTAMYLCATSSLFSGRVYNEQFFGPGTRLTVL.

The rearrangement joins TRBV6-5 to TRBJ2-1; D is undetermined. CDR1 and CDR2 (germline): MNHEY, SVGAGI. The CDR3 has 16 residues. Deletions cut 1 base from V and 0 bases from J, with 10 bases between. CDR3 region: CASSYFRGSSYNEQFF. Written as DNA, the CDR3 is TGTGCCAGCAGTTACTTCCGCGGTAGCTCCTACAATGAGCAGTTCTTC.

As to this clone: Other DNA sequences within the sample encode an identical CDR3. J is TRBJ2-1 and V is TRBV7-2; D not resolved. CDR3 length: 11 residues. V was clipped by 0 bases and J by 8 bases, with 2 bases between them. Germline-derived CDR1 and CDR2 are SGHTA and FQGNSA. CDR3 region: CASSLAYEQFF. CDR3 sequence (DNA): TGTGCCAGCAGCTTAGCGTATGAGCAGTTCTTC.

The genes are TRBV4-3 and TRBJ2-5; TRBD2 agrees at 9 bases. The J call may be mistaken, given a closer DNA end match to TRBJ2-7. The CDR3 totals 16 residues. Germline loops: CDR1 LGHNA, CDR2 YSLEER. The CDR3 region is CASSQVLREGPYEQYF. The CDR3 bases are TGCGCCAGCAGCCAAGTCTTGCGGGAGGGACCCTACGAGCAGTACTTC.

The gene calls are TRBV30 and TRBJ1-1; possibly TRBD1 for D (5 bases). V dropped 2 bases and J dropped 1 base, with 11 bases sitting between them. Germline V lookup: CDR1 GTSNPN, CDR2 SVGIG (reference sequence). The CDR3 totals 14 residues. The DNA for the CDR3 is TGTGCCTGGAGTTTGGACATAGAGAACACTGAAGCTTTCTTT. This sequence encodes CAWSLDIENTEAFF.

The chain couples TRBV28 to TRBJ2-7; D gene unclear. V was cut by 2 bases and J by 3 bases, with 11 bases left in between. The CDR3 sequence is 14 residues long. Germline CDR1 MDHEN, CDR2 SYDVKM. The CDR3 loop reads CASSLSIFGYEQYF. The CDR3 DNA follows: TGTGCCAGCAGTTTAAGTATTTTTGGCTACGAGCAGTACTTC. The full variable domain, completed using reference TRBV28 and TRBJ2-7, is DVKVTQSSRYLVKRTGEKVFLECVQDMDHENMFWYRQDPGLGLRLIYFSYDVKMKEKGDIPEGYSVSREKKERFSLILESASTNQTSMYLCASSLSIFGYEQYFGPGTRLTVT.

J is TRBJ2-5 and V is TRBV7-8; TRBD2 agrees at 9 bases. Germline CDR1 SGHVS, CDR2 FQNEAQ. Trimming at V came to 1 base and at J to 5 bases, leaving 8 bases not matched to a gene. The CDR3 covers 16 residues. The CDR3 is CASSLGVAGVRETQYF. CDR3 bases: TGTGCCAGCAGCTTAGGAGTAGCGGGAGTACGTGAGACCCAGTACTTC.

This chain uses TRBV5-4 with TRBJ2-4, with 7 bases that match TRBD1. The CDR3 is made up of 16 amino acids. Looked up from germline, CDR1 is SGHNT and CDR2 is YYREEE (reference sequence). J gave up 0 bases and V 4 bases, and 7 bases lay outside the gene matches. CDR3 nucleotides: TGTGCCAGCAGCACCCGACAGGGCTTAGCCAAAAACATTCAGTACTTC. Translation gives CASSTRQGLAKNIQYF.

CDR3 residues: CASSRGQGAKETQYF. The CDR3 DNA is TGTGCCAGCTCACGAGGACAGGGGGCAAAAGAGACCCAGTACTTC. The genes are TRBV18 and TRBJ2-5, with 11 bases aligning to TRBD1. The length of the CDR3 is 15 residues. Trimming took 4 bases from V and 3 from J; bases not matched to a gene: 4. The germline V gene encodes CDR1 KGHSH and CDR2 LQKENI.

The CDR3 sequence: CASSLEQGAGNEQFF. CDR3 in DNA: TGTGCCAGCAGCTTAGAACAGGGGGCAGGGAATGAGCAGTTCTTC. The V and J genes are TRBV11-3 and TRBJ2-1; 9 bases are a match to TRBD1. V was clipped by 0 bases and J by 7 bases; unmatched bases: 4. Germline V gene sequence: CDR1 SGHNT, CDR2 YENEEA. There are 15 residues in the CDR3.

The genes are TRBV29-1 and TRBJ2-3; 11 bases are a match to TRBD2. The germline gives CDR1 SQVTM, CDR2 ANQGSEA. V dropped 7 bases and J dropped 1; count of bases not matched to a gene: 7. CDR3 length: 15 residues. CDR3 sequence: CSALAGDGRTDTQYF. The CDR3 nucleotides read TGCAGCGCACTAGCGGGAGATGGGCGCACAGATACGCAGTATTTT.

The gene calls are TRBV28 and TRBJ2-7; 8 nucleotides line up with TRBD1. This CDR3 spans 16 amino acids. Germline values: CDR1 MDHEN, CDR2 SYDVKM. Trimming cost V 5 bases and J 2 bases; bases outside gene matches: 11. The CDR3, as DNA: TGTGCCAGCAGTACCACTAACGGACAGGGTCCCTACGAGCAGTACTTC. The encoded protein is CASSTTNGQGPYEQYF. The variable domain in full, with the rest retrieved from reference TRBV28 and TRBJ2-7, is DVKVTQSSRYLVKRTGEKVFLECVQDMDHENMFWYRQDPGLGLRLIYFSYDVKMKEKGDIPEGYSVSREKKERFSLILESASTNQTSMYLCASSTTNGQGPYEQYFGPGTRLTVT.

The CDR3 region has the DNA TGTGCCAGCAGCTTGTTAGAGTCGGACATGAACACTGAAGCTTTCTTT. Translating gives CASSLLESDMNTEAFF. This chain connects TRBV5-4 to TRBJ1-1; D may be TRBD1 (5 bases). Germline V lookup: CDR1 SGHNT, CDR2 YYREEE (reference sequence). With 1 base removed from V and 0 bases from J, the gap between germline ends came to 13 bases. The CDR3 is made up of 16 amino acids. The full variable domain, in which reference TRBV5-4 and TRBJ1-1 provide the parts outside the CDR3, is ETGVTQSPTHLIKTRGQQVTLRCSSQSGHNTVSWYQQALGQGPQFIFQYYREEENGRGNFPPRFSGLQFPNYSSELNVNALELDDSALYLCASSLLESDMNTEAFFGQGTRLTVV.

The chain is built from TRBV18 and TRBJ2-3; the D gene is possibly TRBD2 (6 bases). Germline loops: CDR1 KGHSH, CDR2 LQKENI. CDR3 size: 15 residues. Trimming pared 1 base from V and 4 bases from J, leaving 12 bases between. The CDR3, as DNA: TGTGCCAGCTCACCACTCGGGAGCAGCGCAGATACGCAGTATTTT. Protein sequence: CASSPLGSSADTQYF. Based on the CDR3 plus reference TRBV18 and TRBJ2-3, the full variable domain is NAGVMQNPRHLVRRRGQEARLRCSPMKGHSHVYWYRQLPEEGLKFMVYLQKENIIDESGMPKERFSAEFPKEGPSILRIQQVVRGDSAAYFCASSPLGSSADTQYFGPGTRLTVL.

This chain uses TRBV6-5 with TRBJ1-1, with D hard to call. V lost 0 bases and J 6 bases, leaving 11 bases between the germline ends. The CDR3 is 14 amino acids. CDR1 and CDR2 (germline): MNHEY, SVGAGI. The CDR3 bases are TGTGCCAGCAGTTACTCGTTCACGGATTCTGAAGCTTTCTTT. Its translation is CASSYSFTDSEAFF.

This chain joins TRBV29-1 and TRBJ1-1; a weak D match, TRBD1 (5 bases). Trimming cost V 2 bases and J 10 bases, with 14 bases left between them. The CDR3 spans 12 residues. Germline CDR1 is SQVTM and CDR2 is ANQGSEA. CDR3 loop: CSVERQGRSAFF. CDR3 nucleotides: TGCAGCGTTGAAAGGCAGGGTCGATCAGCTTTCTTT.

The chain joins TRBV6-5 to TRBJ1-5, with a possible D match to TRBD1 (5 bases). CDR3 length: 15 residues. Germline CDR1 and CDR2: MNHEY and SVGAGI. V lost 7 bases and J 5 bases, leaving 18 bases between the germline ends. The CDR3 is CASNPRWGGDQPQHF. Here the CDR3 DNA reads TGTGCCAGCAATCCCAGGTGGGGGGGTGATCAGCCCCAGCATTTT.

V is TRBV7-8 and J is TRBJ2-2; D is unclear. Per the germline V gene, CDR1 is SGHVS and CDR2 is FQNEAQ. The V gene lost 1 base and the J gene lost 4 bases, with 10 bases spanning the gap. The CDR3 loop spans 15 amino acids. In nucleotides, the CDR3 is TGTGCCAGCAGCTTAGGAGCTATTACCACCGGGGAGCTGTTTTTT. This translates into CASSLGAITTGELFF. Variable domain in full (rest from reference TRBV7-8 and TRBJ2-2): GAGVSQSPRYKVAKRGQDVALRCDPISGHVSLFWYQQALGQGPEFLTYFQNEAQLDKSGLPSDRFFAERPEGSVSTLKIQRTQQEDSAVYLCASSLGAITTGELFFGEGSRLTVL.

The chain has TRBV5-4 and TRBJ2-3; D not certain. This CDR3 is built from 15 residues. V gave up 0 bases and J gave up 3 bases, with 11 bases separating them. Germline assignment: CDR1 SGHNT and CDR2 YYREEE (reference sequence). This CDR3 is CASSLALEVTDTQYF. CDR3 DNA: TGTGCCAGCAGCTTGGCCCTAGAGGTTACAGATACGCAGTATTTT. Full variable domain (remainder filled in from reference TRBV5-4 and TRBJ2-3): ETGVTQSPTHLIKTRGQQVTLRCSSQSGHNTVSWYQQALGQGPQFIFQYYREEENGRGNFPPRFSGLQFPNYSSELNVNALELDDSALYLCASSLALEVTDTQYFGPGTRLTVL.

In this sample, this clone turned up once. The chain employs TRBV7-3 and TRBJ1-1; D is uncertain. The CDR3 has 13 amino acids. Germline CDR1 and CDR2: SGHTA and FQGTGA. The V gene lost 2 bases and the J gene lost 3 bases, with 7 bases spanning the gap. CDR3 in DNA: TGTGCCAGCAGCTTACTAGGGCACACTGAAGCTTTCTTT. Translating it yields CASSLLGHTEAFF.

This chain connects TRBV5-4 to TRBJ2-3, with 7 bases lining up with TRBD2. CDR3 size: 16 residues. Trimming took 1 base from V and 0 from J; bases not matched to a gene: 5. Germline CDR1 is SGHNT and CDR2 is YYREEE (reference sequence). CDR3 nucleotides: TGTGCCAGCAGCTTGCGGCTAGCGGCCAGCACAGATACGCAGTATTTT. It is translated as CASSLRLAASTDTQYF. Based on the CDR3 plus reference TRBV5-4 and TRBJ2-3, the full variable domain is ETGVTQSPTHLIKTRGQQVTLRCSSQSGHNTVSWYQQALGQGPQFIFQYYREEENGRGNFPPRFSGLQFPNYSSELNVNALELDDSALYLCASSLRLAASTDTQYFGPGTRLTVL.

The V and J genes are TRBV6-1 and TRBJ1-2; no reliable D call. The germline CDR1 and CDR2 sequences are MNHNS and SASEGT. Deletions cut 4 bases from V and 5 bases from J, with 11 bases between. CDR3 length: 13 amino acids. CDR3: CASSARPEYGYTF. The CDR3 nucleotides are TGTGCCAGCAGTGCCAGGCCCGAATATGGCTACACCTTC.

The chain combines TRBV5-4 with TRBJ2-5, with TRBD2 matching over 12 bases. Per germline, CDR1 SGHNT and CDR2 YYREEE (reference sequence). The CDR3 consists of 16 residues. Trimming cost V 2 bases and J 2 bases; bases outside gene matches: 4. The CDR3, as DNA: TGTGCCAGCAGCTTTCCCGGACTAGCGGGACAAGAGACCCAGTACTTC. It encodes CASSFPGLAGQETQYF.